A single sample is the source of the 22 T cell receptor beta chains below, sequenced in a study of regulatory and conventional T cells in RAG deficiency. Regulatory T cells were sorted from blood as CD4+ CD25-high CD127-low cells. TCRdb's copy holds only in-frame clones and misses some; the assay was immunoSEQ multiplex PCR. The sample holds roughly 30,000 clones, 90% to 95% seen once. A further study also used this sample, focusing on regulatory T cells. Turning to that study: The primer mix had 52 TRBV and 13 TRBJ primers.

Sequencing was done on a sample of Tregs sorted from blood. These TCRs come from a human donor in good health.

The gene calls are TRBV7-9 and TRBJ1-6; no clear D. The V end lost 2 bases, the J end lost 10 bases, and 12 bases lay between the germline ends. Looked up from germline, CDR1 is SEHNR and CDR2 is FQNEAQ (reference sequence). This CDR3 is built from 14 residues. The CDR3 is CASSLQHLNSPLHF. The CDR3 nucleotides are TGTGCCAGCAGCTTACAGCACCTAAACTCACCCCTCCACTTT.

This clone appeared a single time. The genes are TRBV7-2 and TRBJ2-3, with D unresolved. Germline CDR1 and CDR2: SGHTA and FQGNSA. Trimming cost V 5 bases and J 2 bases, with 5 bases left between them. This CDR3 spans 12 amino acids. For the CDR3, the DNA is TGTGCCAGCAGCCAGTACACAGATACGCAGTATTTT. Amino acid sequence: CASSQYTDTQYF.

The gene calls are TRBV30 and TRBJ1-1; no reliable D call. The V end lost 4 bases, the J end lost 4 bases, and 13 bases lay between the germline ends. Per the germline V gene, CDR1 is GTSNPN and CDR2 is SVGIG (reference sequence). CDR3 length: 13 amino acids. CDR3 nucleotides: TGTGCCTGGAATTCCGGGGTGGTCACTGAAGCTTTCTTT. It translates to CAWNSGVVTEAFF.

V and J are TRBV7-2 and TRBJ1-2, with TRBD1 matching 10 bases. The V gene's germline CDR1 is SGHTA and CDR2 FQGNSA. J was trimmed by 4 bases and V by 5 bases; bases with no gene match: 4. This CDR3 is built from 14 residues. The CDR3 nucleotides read TGTGCCAGCAGCCGACAGGGGGCGATCTATGGCTACACCTTC. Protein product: CASSRQGAIYGYTF.

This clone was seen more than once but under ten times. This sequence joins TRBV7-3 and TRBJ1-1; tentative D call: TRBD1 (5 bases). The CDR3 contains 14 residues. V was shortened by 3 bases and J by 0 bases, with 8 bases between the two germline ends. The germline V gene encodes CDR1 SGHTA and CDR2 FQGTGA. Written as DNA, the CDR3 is TGTGCCAGCAGCTTCGCAGGGTTGAACACTGAAGCTTTCTTT. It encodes CASSFAGLNTEAFF.

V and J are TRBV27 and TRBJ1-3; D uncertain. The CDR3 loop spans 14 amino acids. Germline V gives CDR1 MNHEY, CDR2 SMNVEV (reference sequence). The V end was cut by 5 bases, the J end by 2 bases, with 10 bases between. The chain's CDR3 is CASSPKATGNTIYF. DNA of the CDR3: TGTGCCAGCAGTCCAAAGGCCACTGGAAACACCATATATTTT.

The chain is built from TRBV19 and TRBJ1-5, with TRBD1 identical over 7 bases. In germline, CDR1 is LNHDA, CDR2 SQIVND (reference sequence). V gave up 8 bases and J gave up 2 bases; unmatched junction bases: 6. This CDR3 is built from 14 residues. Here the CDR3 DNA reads TGTGCCAGTCGAATTCAGGGGGGCAATCAGCCCCAGCATTTT. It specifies CASRIQGGNQPQHF.

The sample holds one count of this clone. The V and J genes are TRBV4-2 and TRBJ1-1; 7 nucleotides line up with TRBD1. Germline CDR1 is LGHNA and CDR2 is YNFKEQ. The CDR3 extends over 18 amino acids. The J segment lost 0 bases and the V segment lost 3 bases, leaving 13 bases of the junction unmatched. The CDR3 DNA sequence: TGTGCCAGCAGCCAGATGAGACAGGGAGTTTTCATGAACACTGAAGCTTTCTTT. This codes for CASSQMRQGVFMNTEAFF.

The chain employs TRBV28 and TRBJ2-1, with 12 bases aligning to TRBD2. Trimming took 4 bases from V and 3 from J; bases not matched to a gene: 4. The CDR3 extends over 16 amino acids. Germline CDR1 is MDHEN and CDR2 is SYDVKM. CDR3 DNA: TGTGCCAGCAGTTCACCGGGACTAGCGGGCTACAATGAGCAGTTCTTC. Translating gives CASSSPGLAGYNEQFF.

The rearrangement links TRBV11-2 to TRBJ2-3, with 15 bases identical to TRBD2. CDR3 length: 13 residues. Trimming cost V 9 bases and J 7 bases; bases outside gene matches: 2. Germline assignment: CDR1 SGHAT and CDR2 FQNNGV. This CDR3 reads CASGLAGGNTQYF. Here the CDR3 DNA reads TGTGCCAGTGGACTAGCGGGGGGGAATACGCAGTATTTT.

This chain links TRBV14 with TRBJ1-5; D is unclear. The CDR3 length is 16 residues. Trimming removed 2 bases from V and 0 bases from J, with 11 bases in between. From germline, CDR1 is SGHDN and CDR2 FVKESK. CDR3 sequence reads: CASSQPTYYSNQPQHF. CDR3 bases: TGTGCCAGCAGCCAACCCACGTACTATAGCAATCAGCCCCAGCATTTT.

CDR3 in DNA: TGTGCCAGCAGCTTAGAAGCTTACAGGAGCTCCTACGAGCAGTACTTC. This gives the protein CASSLEAYRSSYEQYF. The rearrangement joins TRBV7-6 to TRBJ2-7; TRBD1 might be the D (5 bases). CDR1 and CDR2 (germline): SGHVS, FNYEAQ. With 1 base removed from V and 0 bases from J, the gap between germline ends came to 13 bases. The CDR3 runs 16 residues.

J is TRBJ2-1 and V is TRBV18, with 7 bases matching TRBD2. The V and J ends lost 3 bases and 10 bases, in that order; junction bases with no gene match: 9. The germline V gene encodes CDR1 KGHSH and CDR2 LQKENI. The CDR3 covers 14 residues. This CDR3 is CASSPPSGVLEQFF. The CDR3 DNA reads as TGTGCCAGCTCACCCCCCAGCGGGGTCTTGGAGCAGTTCTTC.

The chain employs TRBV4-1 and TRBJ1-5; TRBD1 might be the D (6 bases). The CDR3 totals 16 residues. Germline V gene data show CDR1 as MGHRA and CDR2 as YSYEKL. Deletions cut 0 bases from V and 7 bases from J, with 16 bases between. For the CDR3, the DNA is TGCGCCAGCAGCCAAGATTTCCGGGACACCAAACAGCCCCAGCATTTT. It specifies CASSQDFRDTKQPQHF.

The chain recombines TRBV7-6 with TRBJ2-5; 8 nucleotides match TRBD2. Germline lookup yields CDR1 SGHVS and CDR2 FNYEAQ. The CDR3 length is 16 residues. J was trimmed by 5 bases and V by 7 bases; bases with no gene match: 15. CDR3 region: CASMPLWRGAGETQYF. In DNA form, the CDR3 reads TGTGCCAGCATGCCTCTCTGGCGGGGGGCGGGGGAGACCCAGTACTTC.

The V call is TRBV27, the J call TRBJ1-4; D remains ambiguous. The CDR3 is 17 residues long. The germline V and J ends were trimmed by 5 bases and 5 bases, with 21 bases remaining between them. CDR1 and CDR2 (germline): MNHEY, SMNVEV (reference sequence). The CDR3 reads CASSPLRGEPVNEKLFF. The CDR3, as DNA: TGTGCCAGCAGTCCTCTGCGGGGAGAGCCCGTAAATGAAAAACTGTTTTTT.

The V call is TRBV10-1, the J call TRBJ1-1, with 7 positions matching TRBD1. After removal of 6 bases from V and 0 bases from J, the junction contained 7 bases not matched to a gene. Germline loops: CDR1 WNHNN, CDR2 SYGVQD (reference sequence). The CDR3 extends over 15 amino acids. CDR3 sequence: CASSLTTGMNTEAFF. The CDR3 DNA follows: TGCGCCAGCAGCCTCACGACAGGGATGAACACTGAAGCTTTCTTT.

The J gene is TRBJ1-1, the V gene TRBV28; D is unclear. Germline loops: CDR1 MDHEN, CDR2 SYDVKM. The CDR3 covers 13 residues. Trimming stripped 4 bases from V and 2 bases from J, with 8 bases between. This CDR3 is CASSSTENTEAFF. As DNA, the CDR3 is TGTGCCAGCAGTTCCACAGAAAACACTGAAGCTTTCTTT.

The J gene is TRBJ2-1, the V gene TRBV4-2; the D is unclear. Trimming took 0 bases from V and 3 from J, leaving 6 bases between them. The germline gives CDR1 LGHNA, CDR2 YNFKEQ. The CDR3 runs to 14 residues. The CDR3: CASSQDMGYNEQFF. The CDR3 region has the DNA TGTGCCAGCAGCCAAGATATGGGCTACAATGAGCAGTTCTTC.

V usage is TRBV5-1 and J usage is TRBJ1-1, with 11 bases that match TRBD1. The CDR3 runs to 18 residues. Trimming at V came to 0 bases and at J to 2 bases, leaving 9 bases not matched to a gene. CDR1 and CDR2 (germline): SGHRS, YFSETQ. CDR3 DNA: TGCGCCAGCAGCTTGGTTACATCGGGGACAGGGGGAAACACTGAAGCTTTCTTT. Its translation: CASSLVTSGTGGNTEAFF.

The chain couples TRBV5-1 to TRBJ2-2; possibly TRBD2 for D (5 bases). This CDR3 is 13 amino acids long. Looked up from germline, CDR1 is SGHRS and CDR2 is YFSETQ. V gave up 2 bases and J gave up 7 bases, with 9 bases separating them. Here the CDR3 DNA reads TGCGCCAGCAGCTTTCGGGAAGACGGGGAGCTGTTTTTT. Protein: CASSFREDGELFF.

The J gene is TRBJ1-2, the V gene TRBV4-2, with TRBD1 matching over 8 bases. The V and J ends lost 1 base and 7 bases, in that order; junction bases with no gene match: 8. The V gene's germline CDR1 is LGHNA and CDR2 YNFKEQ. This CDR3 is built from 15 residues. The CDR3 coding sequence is TGTGCCAGCAGCCAAGGTGATCAGGGGGCGCGTGGCTACACCTTC. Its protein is CASSQGDQGARGYTF.